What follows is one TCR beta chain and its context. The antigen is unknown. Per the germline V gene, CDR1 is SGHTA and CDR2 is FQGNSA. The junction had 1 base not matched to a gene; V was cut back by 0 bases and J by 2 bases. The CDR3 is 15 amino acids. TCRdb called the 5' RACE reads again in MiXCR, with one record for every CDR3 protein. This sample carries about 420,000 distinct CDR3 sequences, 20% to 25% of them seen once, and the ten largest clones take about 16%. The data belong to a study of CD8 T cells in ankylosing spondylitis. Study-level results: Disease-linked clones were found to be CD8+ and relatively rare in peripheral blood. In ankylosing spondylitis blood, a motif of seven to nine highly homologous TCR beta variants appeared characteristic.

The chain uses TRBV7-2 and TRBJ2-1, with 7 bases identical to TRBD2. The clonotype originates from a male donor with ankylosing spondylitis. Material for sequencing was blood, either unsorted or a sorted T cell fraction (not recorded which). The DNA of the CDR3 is TGTGCCAGCAGCTTAGCGGGACTAACCTACAATGAGCAGTTCTTC. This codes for CASSLAGLTYNEQFF.